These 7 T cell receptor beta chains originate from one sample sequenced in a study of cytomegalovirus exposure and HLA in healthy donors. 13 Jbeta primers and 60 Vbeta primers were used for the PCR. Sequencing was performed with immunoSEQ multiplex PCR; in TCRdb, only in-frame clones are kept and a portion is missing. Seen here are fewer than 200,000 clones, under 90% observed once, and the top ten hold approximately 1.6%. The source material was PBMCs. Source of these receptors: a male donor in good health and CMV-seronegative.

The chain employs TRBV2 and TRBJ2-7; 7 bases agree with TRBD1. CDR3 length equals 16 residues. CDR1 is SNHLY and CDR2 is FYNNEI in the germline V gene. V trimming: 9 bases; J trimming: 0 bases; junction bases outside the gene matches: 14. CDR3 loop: CASTEERTGNSYEQYF. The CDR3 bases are TGTGCCAGTACCGAAGAAAGGACAGGAAACTCCTACGAGCAGTACTTC.

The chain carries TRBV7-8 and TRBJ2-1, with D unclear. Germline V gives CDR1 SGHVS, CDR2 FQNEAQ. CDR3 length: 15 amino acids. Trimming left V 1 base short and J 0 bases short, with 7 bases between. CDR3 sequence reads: CASSLERSSYNEQFF. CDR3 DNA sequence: TGTGCCAGCAGCTTAGAACGGAGCTCCTACAATGAGCAGTTCTTC. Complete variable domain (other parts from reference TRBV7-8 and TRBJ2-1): GAGVSQSPRYKVAKRGQDVALRCDPISGHVSLFWYQQALGQGPEFLTYFQNEAQLDKSGLPSDRFFAERPEGSVSTLKIQRTQQEDSAVYLCASSLERSSYNEQFFGPGTRLTVL.

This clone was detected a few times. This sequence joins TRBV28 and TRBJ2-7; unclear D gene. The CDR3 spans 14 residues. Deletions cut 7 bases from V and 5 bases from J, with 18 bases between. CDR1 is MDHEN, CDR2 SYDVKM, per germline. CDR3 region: CASTSTLGSNEQYF. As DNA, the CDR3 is TGTGCCAGCACCTCTACGTTAGGTAGCAACGAGCAGTACTTC. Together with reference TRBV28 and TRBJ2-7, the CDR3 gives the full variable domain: DVKVTQSSRYLVKRTGEKVFLECVQDMDHENMFWYRQDPGLGLRLIYFSYDVKMKEKGDIPEGYSVSREKKERFSLILESASTNQTSMYLCASTSTLGSNEQYFGPGTRLTVT.

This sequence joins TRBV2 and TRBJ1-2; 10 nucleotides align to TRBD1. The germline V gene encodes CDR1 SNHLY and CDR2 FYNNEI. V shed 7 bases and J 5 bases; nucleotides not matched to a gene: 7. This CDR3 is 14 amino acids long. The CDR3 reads CASKDRGGSYGYTF. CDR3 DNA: TGTGCCAGCAAGGACAGGGGGGGATCTTATGGCTACACCTTC. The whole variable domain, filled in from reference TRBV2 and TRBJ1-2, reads EPEVTQTPSHQVTQMGQEVILRCVPISNHLYFYWYRQILGQKVEFLVSFYNNEISEKSEIFDDQFSVERPDGSNFTLKIRSTKLEDSAMYFCASKDRGGSYGYTFGSGTRLTVV.

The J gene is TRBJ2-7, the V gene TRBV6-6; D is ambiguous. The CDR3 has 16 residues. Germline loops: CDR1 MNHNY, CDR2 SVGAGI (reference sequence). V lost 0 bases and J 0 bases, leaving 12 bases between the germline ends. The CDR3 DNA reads TGTGCCAGCAGTTACTCGCTACAGTCCCTCTCCTACGAGCAGTACTTC. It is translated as CASSYSLQSLSYEQYF.

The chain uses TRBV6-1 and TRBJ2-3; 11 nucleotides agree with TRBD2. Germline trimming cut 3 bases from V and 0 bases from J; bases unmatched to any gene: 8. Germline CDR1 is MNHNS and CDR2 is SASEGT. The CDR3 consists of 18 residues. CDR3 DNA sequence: TGTGCCAGCAGTGATTGGGCTAGCGGGGGGCCTAGCACAGATACGCAGTATTTT. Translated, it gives CASSDWASGGPSTDTQYF.

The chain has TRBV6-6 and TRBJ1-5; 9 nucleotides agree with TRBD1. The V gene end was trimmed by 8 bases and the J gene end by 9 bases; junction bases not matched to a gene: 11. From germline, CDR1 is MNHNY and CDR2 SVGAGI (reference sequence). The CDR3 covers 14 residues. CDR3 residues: CASWGGQGGGPQHF. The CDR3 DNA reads TGTGCCAGCTGGGGGGGACAGGGAGGAGGGCCCCAGCATTTT.